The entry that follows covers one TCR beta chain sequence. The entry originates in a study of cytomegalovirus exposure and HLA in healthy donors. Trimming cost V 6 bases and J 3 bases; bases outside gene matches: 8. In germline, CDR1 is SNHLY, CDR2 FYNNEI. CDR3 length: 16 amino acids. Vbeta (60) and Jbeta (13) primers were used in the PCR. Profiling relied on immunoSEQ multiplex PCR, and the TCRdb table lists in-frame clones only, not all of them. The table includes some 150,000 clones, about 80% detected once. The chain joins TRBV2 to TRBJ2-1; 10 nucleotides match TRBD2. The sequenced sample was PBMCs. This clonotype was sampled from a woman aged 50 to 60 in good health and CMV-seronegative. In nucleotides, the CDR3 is TGTGCCAGCAGGTCCCACCTAGCGGGGGTCTACAATGAGCAGTTCTTC. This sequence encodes CASRSHLAGVYNEQFF. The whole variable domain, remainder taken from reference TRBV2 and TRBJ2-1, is EPEVTQTPSHQVTQMGQEVILRCVPISNHLYFYWYRQILGQKVEFLVSFYNNEISEKSEIFDDQFSVERPDGSNFTLKIRSTKLEDSAMYFCASRSHLAGVYNEQFFGPGTRLTVL.